Listed below are T cell receptor beta chains from one sample, sequenced in a study of blood T cell repertoires in COVID-19. Repertoires were generated with immunoSEQ multiplex PCR, while TCRdb's copy carries only in-frame clones and drops some. The profile shows 200,000 to 250,000 clones, under 90% of them singletons. Input material: PBMCs or T cells enriched from blood (not recorded which). All receptors come from a woman aged 40 to 50 who had been exposed to COVID-19. CDR3s include the opening cysteine and the closing phenylalanine or tryptophan. Each record gives: V gene, clone size, J gene, D gene, CDR3 DNA, CDR3 protein. The D gene is left open where the match is weak. Where a row states a size, it is once, few, many or the class of an expanded clone; other rows omit it.

v_gene: TRBV6-2/TRBV6-3; abundance: .; j_gene: TRBJ1-5; d_gene: .; CDR3nt: TGTGCCAGCAGCCCCACCCCAGTTATCAATCAGCCCCAGCATTTT; CDR3aa: CASSPTPVINQPQHF
v_gene: TRBV20-1; abundance: .; j_gene: TRBJ2-6; d_gene: .; CDR3nt: TGCAGTGCTAGTCGTGGGCTGCGCGGGGCCAACGTCCTGACTTTC; CDR3aa: CSASRGLRGANVLTF
v_gene: TRBV2; abundance: .; j_gene: TRBJ1-1; d_gene: .; CDR3nt: TGTGCCAGCAGTACAGAGTTTATGCCTGAAGCTTTCTTT; CDR3aa: CASSTEFMPEAFF
v_gene: TRBV5-6; abundance: .; j_gene: TRBJ2-3; d_gene: .; CDR3nt: TGTGCCAGCAGCTTGAACCTAGGTCAGGGCCCAGATACGCAGTATTTT; CDR3aa: CASSLNLGQGPDTQYF
v_gene: TRBV5-1; abundance: .; j_gene: TRBJ1-3; d_gene: .; CDR3nt: TGCGCCAGCAGCTTGGTTCCGGGAAACACCATATATTTT; CDR3aa: CASSLVPGNTIYF
v_gene: TRBV6-5; abundance: few; j_gene: TRBJ1-5; d_gene: .; CDR3nt: TGTGCCAGCAGCATCCCCCACAATCAGCCCCAGCATTTT; CDR3aa: CASSIPHNQPQHF
v_gene: TRBV29-1; abundance: .; j_gene: TRBJ2-3; d_gene: TRBD1; CDR3nt: TGCAGCGTTGCCAGCGGGACAGGGACCACAGATACGCAGTATTTT; CDR3aa: CSVASGTGTTDTQYF
v_gene: TRBV6-5; abundance: once; j_gene: TRBJ2-5; d_gene: TRBD1; CDR3nt: TGTGCCAGCAATGTGGACAGGGAGGTAGAGACCCAGTACTTC; CDR3aa: CASNVDREVETQYF
v_gene: TRBV5-1; abundance: .; j_gene: TRBJ1-2; d_gene: .; CDR3nt: TGCGCCAGCAGCTTGGTGTCTGGGGAGGATGGCTACACCTTC; CDR3aa: CASSLVSGEDGYTF
v_gene: TRBV10-2; abundance: .; j_gene: TRBJ1-2; d_gene: .; CDR3nt: TGCGCCAGCAGTGGGCAGGTCAATGGCTACACCTTC; CDR3aa: CASSGQVNGYTF
v_gene: TRBV23-1; abundance: .; j_gene: TRBJ2-2; d_gene: .; CDR3nt: TGCGCCAGCAGTCAGTTACTGGAGACAGAGAACACCGGGGAGCTGTTTTTT; CDR3aa: CASSQLLETENTGELFF
v_gene: TRBV7-9; abundance: .; j_gene: TRBJ2-3; d_gene: TRBD2; CDR3nt: TGTGCCAGCAGCTTATGGCGGGGGGGCACAGATACGCAGTATTTT; CDR3aa: CASSLWRGGTDTQYF
v_gene: TRBV2; abundance: .; j_gene: TRBJ2-2; d_gene: TRBD2; CDR3nt: TGTGCCGGTACTAGCGGGGGGGCCACCGGGGAGCTGTTTTTT; CDR3aa: CAGTSGGATGELFF
v_gene: TRBV12-5; abundance: .; j_gene: TRBJ1-2; d_gene: .; CDR3nt: TGTGCTAGTGGTTTGGGTCAGGCCACCTATGGCTACACCTTC; CDR3aa: CASGLGQATYGYTF
v_gene: TRBV28; abundance: .; j_gene: TRBJ1-2; d_gene: TRBD1; CDR3nt: TGTGCCAGCAGTTTATGGGGGACAGGACTCTATGGCTACACCTTC; CDR3aa: CASSLWGTGLYGYTF
v_gene: TRBV9; abundance: .; j_gene: TRBJ1-2; d_gene: .; CDR3nt: TGTGCCAGCAGCCCCCGGGGGGACTATGGCTACACCTTC; CDR3aa: CASSPRGDYGYTF
v_gene: TRBV5-4; abundance: .; j_gene: TRBJ2-1; d_gene: .; CDR3nt: TGTGCCAGCAGCGGGCAGGGTCCGAATGAGCAGTTCTTC; CDR3aa: CASSGQGPNEQFF
v_gene: TRBV28; abundance: few; j_gene: TRBJ1-2; d_gene: .; CDR3nt: TGTGCCAGCAGTTTAAGGCCAGGGAGGAGTGGCTACACCTTC; CDR3aa: CASSLRPGRSGYTF
v_gene: TRBV9; abundance: .; j_gene: TRBJ2-5; d_gene: .; CDR3nt: TGTGCCAGCAGCGTAGACGGGGGTCGGGAGACCCAGTACTTC; CDR3aa: CASSVDGGRETQYF
v_gene: TRBV7-9; abundance: once; j_gene: TRBJ1-2; d_gene: .; CDR3nt: TGTGCCAGCAGCTTGATGACCGAGGGTGGCTACACCTTC; CDR3aa: CASSLMTEGGYTF
v_gene: TRBV19; abundance: .; j_gene: TRBJ1-5; d_gene: .; CDR3nt: TGTGCCAGTAGTATAGGGGCCACAGGGCCCCAGCATTTT; CDR3aa: CASSIGATGPQHF
v_gene: TRBV18; abundance: few; j_gene: TRBJ1-6; d_gene: .; CDR3nt: TGTGCCAGCTCACCACCCTCAGGGGCGGTTTCACCCCTCCACTTT; CDR3aa: CASSPPSGAVSPLHF
v_gene: TRBV7-8; abundance: .; j_gene: TRBJ1-5; d_gene: TRBD1; CDR3nt: TGTGCCAGCAGCACACGACAGGGGGCGTCGCAGCCCCAGCATTTT; CDR3aa: CASSTRQGASQPQHF
v_gene: TRBV18; abundance: .; j_gene: TRBJ2-1; d_gene: TRBD2; CDR3nt: TGTGCCAGCTCACCACTACTTCCGGGTAGCGGGGGTGAGCAGTTCTTC; CDR3aa: CASSPLLPGSGGEQFF